A selection of T cell receptor beta chains follows, all from one sample in a study of siplizumab effects on memory and regulatory T cells. Measured with immunoSEQ multiplex PCR; TCRdb has only the in-frame clones, and not every one. This sample has some 100,000 clones, with about 90% found just once. The specimen was Tregs sorted from blood. These receptors all come from a human donor in good health. CDR3s include the opening cysteine and the closing phenylalanine or tryptophan. A D gene is named only where the DNA matches it firmly. The size of a clone is reported for some rows only, either as once, few or many, or as a class for expanded clones.

TGCGCCAGCAGCTTGTTAACAGGGAGGGTCGATGAGCAGTTCTTC	CASSLLTGRVDEQFF	-	TRBJ2-1	-	TRBV5-1
TGTGCCAGCAGTTACTCGGTTGGACAGGGGTCCGAGCAGTACTTC	CASSYSVGQGSEQYF	TRBD1	TRBJ2-7	-	TRBV6-5
TGTGCCAGCAGTAGACAGGGAATGCCCTACGAGCAGTACTTC	CASSRQGMPYEQYF	TRBD1	TRBJ2-7	once	TRBV7-8
TGTGCCAGCAGTTACCTCCCCGCAGGGGGTAACACTGAAGCTTTCTTT	CASSYLPAGGNTEAFF	TRBD1	TRBJ1-1	-	TRBV6-5
TGTGCCAGCAGCTTAGCGGCTCGGACAGGGGGCGCGAGCACCTTC	CASSLAARTGGASTF	TRBD1	TRBJ1-2	-	TRBV11-2
TGCAGCGTTGGGCGGAGCTCCTACGAGCAGTACTTC	CSVGRSSYEQYF	-	TRBJ2-7	once	TRBV29-1
TGTGCCAGCAGCTTATTCCCGGGACAGACGGGTGAGCAGTTCTTC	CASSLFPGQTGEQFF	TRBD1	TRBJ2-1	-	TRBV5-8
TGTGCCAGCAGCTTTTGGGGGGAGGTGAGCTCCTACGAGCAGTACTTC	CASSFWGEVSSYEQYF	-	TRBJ2-7	-	TRBV7-2
TGTGCCAGTAGTATAGTACGGACTAGCGGAAATACCGGGGAGCTGTTTTTT	CASSIVRTSGNTGELFF	TRBD2	TRBJ2-2	-	TRBV19
TGTGCCAGCAGTCTAGGGACATTAGGAAACACCATATATTTT	CASSLGTLGNTIYF	-	TRBJ1-3	-	TRBV6-6
TGCGCCAGCAGTCCAGCGAACACCGGGGAGCTGTTTTTT	CASSPANTGELFF	-	TRBJ2-2	-	TRBV10-1
TGTGCCAGCACGTCGAAGACTAACACCGGGGAGCTGTTTTTT	CASTSKTNTGELFF	-	TRBJ2-2	-	TRBV9
TGTGCCAGCAGCTTAAGTGGTTGGACTAGTCACAATGAGCAGTTCTTC	CASSLSGWTSHNEQFF	TRBD2	TRBJ2-1	-	TRBV7-9
TGTGCCAGCTCACCACCCTCCGGAGATACGCAGTATTTT	CASSPPSGDTQYF	-	TRBJ2-3	-	TRBV18
TGTGCCAGCAGCTTAGTTAGCACCGGGGAGCTGTTTTTT	CASSLVSTGELFF	-	TRBJ2-2	-	TRBV11-3
TGTGCCAGCAGCTTAGTCGAGCGGGGGTTCAGGGATACGCAGTATTTT	CASSLVERGFRDTQYF	TRBD2	TRBJ2-3	-	TRBV7-6
TGTGCCAGCATGGCGGCGGGGACTAGCGGGAATTATTTTAAGACAGATACGCAGTATTTT	CASMAAGTSGNYFKTDTQYF	-	TRBJ2-3	-	TRBV21-1
TGTGCCAGCAGTGAATTGAGCGGCTCCTACAATGAGCAGTTCTTC	CASSELSGSYNEQFF	-	TRBJ2-1	-	TRBV6-1
TGCGCCAGCAGCCAGTATGGACTAGCCATCTACGAGCAGTACTTC	CASSQYGLAIYEQYF	TRBD2	TRBJ2-7	-	TRBV4-1
TGTGCCAGCAGGGGGGGGGTAGCCCGCACAGATACGCAGTATTTT	CASRGGVARTDTQYF	TRBD2	TRBJ2-3	-	TRBV2
TGTGCCAGTAGTATAAGCGTCAGCGTGGTATACGAGCAGTACTTC	CASSISVSVVYEQYF	-	TRBJ2-7	-	TRBV19
TGTGCCAGTAGTCCGGGGGGGGCTAGCGGAGTGGGCTACTACAATGAGCAGTTCTTC	CASSPGGASGVGYYNEQFF	TRBD2	TRBJ2-1	-	TRBV19
TGTGCCAGCAGCTTAGGGTGGGCCGCAGGGAATACGCAGTATTTT	CASSLGWAAGNTQYF	-	TRBJ2-3	-	TRBV7-8
TGTGCCAGTAGTCCAACAGGGGGCGTCACTGAAGCTTTCTTT	CASSPTGGVTEAFF	TRBD1	TRBJ1-1	few	TRBV19
TGTGCCAGCAGTGCAACTAGTTACACCGGGGAGCTGTTTTTT	CASSATSYTGELFF	-	TRBJ2-2	-	TRBV6-1
TGTGCTAGTGGTTTGGTACCTTTGAACACCGGGGAGCTGTTTTTT	CASGLVPLNTGELFF	-	TRBJ2-2	-	TRBV12-5
TGTGCCAGCAGCGTTCAGGGTATCAATAGGGATACGCAGTATTTT	CASSVQGINRDTQYF	-	TRBJ2-3	-	TRBV9
TGTGCCAGCAGCTCAGGGGGCTTAAGGACTGAAGCTTTCTTT	CASSSGGLRTEAFF	TRBD1	TRBJ1-1	-	TRBV6-6
TGTGCCAGCAGTAAACTATACACTTATGGCTACACCTTC	CASSKLYTYGYTF	-	TRBJ1-2	once	TRBV7-2
TGTGCCAGCAGCCCTGGGGTGGGCCGCACAGATACGCAGTATTTT	CASSPGVGRTDTQYF	-	TRBJ2-3	-	TRBV11-3
TGTGCCAGCAGTTTATCTCTCCTCGGGGGGACTAATGAAAAACTGTTTTTT	CASSLSLLGGTNEKLFF	-	TRBJ1-4	-	TRBV28
TGTGCAGTGAAGGGACTAGCGGGAAGCACAGATACGCAGTATTTT	CAVKGLAGSTDTQYF	TRBD2	TRBJ2-3	-	TRBV2
TGTGCCAGCTTCCTCCGAGGGGTAGCGGGGCGGGGTACGCAGTATTTT	CASFLRGVAGRGTQYF	TRBD2	TRBJ2-3	-	TRBV13
TGTGCCAGCAGCTTAAGGTTAGGGGCGCAAGGGTCCAATGAGCAGTTCTTC	CASSLRLGAQGSNEQFF	-	TRBJ2-1	-	TRBV11-1
TGTGCCAGTAGTATACTAGCGAACACCGGGGAGCTGTTTTTT	CASSILANTGELFF	-	TRBJ2-2	-	TRBV19
TGTGCCAGCAGCTTCTCACTGGGGGGGAACACTGAAGCTTTCTTT	CASSFSLGGNTEAFF	-	TRBJ1-1	-	TRBV5-5
TGTGCCACCTCCACGCTCCTAGCGGCAGGGGGTGAGCAGTTCTTC	CATSTLLAAGGEQFF	-	TRBJ2-1	-	TRBV15
TGTGCCAGCAGTCGTAGCGGGAAGAGCACCGGGGAGCTGTTTTTT	CASSRSGKSTGELFF	TRBD2	TRBJ2-2	-	TRBV28
TGTGCCTGGAACACAGGGTACGGAAACACCATATATTTT	CAWNTGYGNTIYF	-	TRBJ1-3	-	TRBV30
TGTGCCAGCGGCCGGGGACTAGCGGGAGCAACGCAGTATTTT	CASGRGLAGATQYF	TRBD2	TRBJ2-3	-	TRBV2
TGTGCCAGCAGTTTTGACAGTTTCTATGGCTACACCTTC	CASSFDSFYGYTF	-	TRBJ1-2	-	TRBV28
TGTGCCAGCAGCTTAGCGGGCCTTGGGGGGAGAGAGACCCAGTACTTC	CASSLAGLGGRETQYF	-	TRBJ2-5	once	TRBV7-9
TGTGCCAGTAGTAGGACAGGGGGCGACGAGCAGTACTTC	CASSRTGGDEQYF	TRBD1	TRBJ2-7	-	TRBV19
TGTGCCAGCAGCCGATTCGCCCGGGGCACAGATACGCAGTATTTT	CASSRFARGTDTQYF	-	TRBJ2-3	-	TRBV6-5
TGTGCCAGCGGGACTAGCGGGATTGGAAATGAGCAGTTCTTC	CASGTSGIGNEQFF	TRBD2	TRBJ2-1	-	TRBV5-5
TGTGCCAGCAGCCAACCTCGGGACCCCGCCGGCAATGAGCAGTTCTTC	CASSQPRDPAGNEQFF	-	TRBJ2-1	-	TRBV28
TGTGCCAGCAGTACAGGGGGCCACTACGAGCAGTACTTC	CASSTGGHYEQYF	TRBD1	TRBJ2-7	-	TRBV7-2
TGTGCCAGCAGCCTACCTTTGGGGGCGTCTGCTGGCTACACCTTC	CASSLPLGASAGYTF	-	TRBJ1-2	-	TRBV7-9
TGTGCCAGCAGTTCTAGCGGGTACAGCTCCTACAATGAGCAGTTCTTC	CASSSSGYSSYNEQFF	TRBD2	TRBJ2-1	-	TRBV27
TGTGCCAGCAGCCCTACAGGGAAGTCCCCTCAGCCCCAGCATTTT	CASSPTGKSPQPQHF	-	TRBJ1-5	few	TRBV7-9
TGCAGTGCCAAAAATCTGGAGACCCAGTACTTC	CSAKNLETQYF	-	TRBJ2-5	-	TRBV20-1
TGTGCCACCGAAACGCAGGGTACCTCTGGGGCCAACGTCCTGACTTTC	CATETQGTSGANVLTF	-	TRBJ2-6	-	TRBV2
TGCGCCAGCAGCTTGGCGTCAGGGGGCAGGTACGAGCAGTACTTC	CASSLASGGRYEQYF	TRBD1	TRBJ2-7	-	TRBV5-1
TGTGCCAGCAGCTGGGCGGAGTACAATGAGCAGTTCTTC	CASSWAEYNEQFF	-	TRBJ2-1	-	TRBV11-2
TGCGCCAGCAGTCCCCGGACTAGCGGGGCCTACGAGCAGTACTTC	CASSPRTSGAYEQYF	TRBD2	TRBJ2-7	-	TRBV5-1
TGTGCCAGCAAAAATCGACAGGGCCACATTCAGTACTTC	CASKNRQGHIQYF	TRBD1	TRBJ2-4	-	TRBV28
TGTGCCTGGAGTGGAGTTGGCGGGTGGGGCAATCAGCCCCAGCATTTT	CAWSGVGGWGNQPQHF	-	TRBJ1-5	few	TRBV30
TGCGCCAGCAGTGATTCGGACACCTTGGGGGAGCAGTACTTC	CASSDSDTLGEQYF	-	TRBJ2-7	-	TRBV10-1